This T cell receptor beta chain was sequenced for a study of T cells after yellow fever vaccination. Study as a whole: Some fractions had low cell numbers, and these were prepared with SMART-Seq v4 Ultra Low Input.

This clonotype was recorded at least ten times. Its antigen remains unknown. Production of TCR cDNA was by 5'RACE template switching, which also added a universal primer site and UMIs. Each CDR3 protein is one row after TCRdb ran MiXCR on the 5' RACE reads. Among tens of thousands of distinct CDR3 sequences listed, more than 5.5% were seen once. The CDR3 spans 14 residues. V shed 2 bases and J shed 11 bases, with 13 bases lying between them. Notes on the study in general: Reappearance after the booster was seen for most primary-vaccination clones, at 95% to 96% CD4 and about 90% CD8.

The clonotype was recovered from a man between 18 and 35 years old who received the YFV17D yellow fever vaccine. Sequencing was performed on CD8+ T cells sorted from PBMCs, taken 4 to 6 days after the first yellow fever vaccination. V is TRBV12-3 or TRBV12-4 and J is TRBJ1-6, with D unresolved. This CDR3 is CASSLMVVAAPLHF. CDR3 in DNA: TGTGCCAGCAGTTTAATGGTGGTGGCGGCACCCCTCCACTTT.